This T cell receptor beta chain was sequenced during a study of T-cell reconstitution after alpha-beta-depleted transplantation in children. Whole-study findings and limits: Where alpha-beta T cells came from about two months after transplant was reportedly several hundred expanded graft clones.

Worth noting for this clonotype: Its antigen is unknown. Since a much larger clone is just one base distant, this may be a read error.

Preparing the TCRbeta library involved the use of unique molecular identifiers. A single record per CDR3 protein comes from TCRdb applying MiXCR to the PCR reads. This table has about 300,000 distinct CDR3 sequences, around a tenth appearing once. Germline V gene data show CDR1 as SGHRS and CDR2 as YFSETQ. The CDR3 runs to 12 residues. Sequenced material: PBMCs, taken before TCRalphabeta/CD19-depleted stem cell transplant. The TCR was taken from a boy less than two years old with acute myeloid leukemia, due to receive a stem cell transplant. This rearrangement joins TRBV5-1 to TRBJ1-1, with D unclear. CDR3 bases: TGCGCCAGCAGCCGACTGAACACTGACGCTTTCTTT. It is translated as CASSRLNTDAFF.